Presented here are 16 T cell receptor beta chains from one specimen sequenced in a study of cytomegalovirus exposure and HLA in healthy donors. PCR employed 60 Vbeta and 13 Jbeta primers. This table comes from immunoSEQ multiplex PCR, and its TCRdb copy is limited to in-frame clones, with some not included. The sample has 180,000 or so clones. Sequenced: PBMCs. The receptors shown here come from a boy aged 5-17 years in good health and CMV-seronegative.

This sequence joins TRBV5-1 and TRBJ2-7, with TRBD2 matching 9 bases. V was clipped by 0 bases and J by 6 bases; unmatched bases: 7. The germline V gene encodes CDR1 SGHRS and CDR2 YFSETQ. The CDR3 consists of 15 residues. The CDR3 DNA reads TGCGCCAGCAGCTTGGTTAGCGGGGGACTTCTCGAGCAGTACTTC. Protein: CASSLVSGGLLEQYF.

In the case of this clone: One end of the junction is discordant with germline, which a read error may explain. The CDR3 DNA is TGTGCTAGCAGCTTAACGAGGCAGCAAGAGACCCAGTACTTC. Residues: CASSLTRQQETQYF. The chain couples TRBV7-7 to TRBJ2-5, with D unresolved. The length of the CDR3 is 14 residues. The germline CDR1 and CDR2 sequences are SSHAT and FNYEAQ (reference sequence).

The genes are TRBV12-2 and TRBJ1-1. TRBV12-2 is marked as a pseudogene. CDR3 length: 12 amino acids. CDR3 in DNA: TGTGCAAGTCGCTTCGGGAACACTGAAGCTTTCTTT. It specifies CASRFGNTEAFF.

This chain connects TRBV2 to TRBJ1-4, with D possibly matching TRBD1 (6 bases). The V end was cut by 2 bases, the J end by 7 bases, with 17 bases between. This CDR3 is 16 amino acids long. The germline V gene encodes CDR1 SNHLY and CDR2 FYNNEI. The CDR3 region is CASSEWVRGAREKLFF. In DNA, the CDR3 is TGTGCCAGCAGTGAATGGGTTCGGGGGGCGCGTGAAAAACTGTTTTTT.

The CDR3 nucleotides are TGTGCCAGCAGCTCGTCCGGGACAGCGTATGGGACCCAGTACTTC. It is translated as CASSSSGTAYGTQYF. The chain uses TRBV7-2 and TRBJ2-5; TRBD1 agrees at 7 bases. The CDR3 contains 15 residues. V lost 4 bases and J lost 7; bases outside the gene matches: 12. Germline lookup yields CDR1 SGHTA and CDR2 FQGNSA.

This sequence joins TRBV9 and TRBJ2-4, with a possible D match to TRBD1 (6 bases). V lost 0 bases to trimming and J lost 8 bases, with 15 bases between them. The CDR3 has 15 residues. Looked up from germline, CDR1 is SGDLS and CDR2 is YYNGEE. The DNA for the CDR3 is TGTGCCAGCAGCGTAGGCCAGCAGGGGTGGGACATTCAGTACTTC. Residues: CASSVGQQGWDIQYF.

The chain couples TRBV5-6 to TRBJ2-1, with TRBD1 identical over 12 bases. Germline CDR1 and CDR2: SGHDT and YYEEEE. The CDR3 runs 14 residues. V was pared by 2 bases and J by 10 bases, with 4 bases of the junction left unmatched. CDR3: CASSFRDRGLEQFF. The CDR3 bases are TGTGCCAGCAGCTTCCGGGACAGGGGGCTCGAGCAGTTCTTC. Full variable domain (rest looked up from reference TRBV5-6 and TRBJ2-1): DAGVTQSPTHLIKTRGQQVTLRCSPKSGHDTVSWYQQALGQGPQFIFQYYEEEERQRGNFPDRFSGHQFPNYSSELNVNALLLGDSALYLCASSFRDRGLEQFFGPGTRLTVL.

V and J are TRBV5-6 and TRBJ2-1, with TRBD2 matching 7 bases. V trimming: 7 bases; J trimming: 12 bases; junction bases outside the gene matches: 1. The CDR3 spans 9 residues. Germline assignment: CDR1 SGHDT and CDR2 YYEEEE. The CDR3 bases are TGTGCCAGCGGGGGGGGGCAGTTCTTC. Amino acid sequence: CASGGGQFF.

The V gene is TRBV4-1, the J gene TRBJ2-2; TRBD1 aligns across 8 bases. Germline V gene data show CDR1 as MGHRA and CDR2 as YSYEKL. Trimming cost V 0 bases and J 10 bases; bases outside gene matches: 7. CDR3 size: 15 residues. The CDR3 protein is CASSQDARGREELFF. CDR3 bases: TGCGCCAGCAGCCAAGATGCCAGGGGGCGCGAGGAGCTGTTTTTT.

The CDR3 sequence is CATSPKQGAPGELFF. In DNA, the CDR3 is TGTGCCACCAGCCCCAAACAGGGGGCCCCCGGGGAGCTGTTTTTT. V usage is TRBV15 and J usage is TRBJ2-2, with 9 nucleotides matching TRBD1. In germline, CDR1 is LNHNV, CDR2 YYDKDF (reference sequence). Trimming cost V 5 bases and J 6 bases; bases outside gene matches: 7. CDR3 length equals 15 residues.

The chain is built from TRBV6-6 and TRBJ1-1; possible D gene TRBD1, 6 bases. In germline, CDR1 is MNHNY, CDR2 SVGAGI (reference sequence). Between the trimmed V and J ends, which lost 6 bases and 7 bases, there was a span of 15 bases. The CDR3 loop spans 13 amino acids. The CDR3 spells CASSFPGAGEAFF. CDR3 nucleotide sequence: TGTGCCAGCAGCTTTCCAGGGGCTGGTGAAGCTTTCTTT.

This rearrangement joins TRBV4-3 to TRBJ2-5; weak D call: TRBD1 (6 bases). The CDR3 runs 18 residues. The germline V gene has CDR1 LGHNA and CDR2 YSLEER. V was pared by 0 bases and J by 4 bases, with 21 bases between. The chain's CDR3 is CASSQDPYGGVDPETQYF. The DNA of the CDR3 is TGCGCCAGCAGCCAAGACCCCTATGGGGGCGTCGATCCAGAGACCCAGTACTTC.

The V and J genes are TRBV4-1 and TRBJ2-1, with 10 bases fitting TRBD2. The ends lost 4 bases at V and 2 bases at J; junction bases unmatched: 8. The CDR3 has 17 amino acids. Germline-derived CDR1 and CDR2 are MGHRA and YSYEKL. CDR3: CASSRVSSGGTYNEQFF. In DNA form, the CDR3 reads TGCGCCAGCAGCCGAGTCTCTAGCGGGGGAACCTACAATGAGCAGTTCTTC.

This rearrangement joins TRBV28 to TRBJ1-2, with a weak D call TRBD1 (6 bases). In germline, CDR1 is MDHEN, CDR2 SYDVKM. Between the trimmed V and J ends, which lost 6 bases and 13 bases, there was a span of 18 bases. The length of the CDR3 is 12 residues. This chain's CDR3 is CASRRLQGMSTF. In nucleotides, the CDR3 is TGTGCCAGCAGGCGGTTACAGGGAATGTCCACCTTC.

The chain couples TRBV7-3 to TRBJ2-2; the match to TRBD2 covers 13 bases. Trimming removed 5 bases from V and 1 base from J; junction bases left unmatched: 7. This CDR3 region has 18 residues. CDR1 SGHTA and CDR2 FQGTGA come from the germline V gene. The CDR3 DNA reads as TGTGCCAGCAGCCCACATCGGACTAGCGGGAGGAACACCGGGGAGCTGTTTTTT. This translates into CASSPHRTSGRNTGELFF.

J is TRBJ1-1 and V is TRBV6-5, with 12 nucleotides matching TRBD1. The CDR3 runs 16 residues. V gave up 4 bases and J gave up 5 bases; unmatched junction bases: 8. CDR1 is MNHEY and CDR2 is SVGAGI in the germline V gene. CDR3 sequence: CASSSGTGGFKTEAFF. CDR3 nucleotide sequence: TGTGCCAGCAGTTCCGGGACAGGGGGCTTTAAGACTGAAGCTTTCTTT.